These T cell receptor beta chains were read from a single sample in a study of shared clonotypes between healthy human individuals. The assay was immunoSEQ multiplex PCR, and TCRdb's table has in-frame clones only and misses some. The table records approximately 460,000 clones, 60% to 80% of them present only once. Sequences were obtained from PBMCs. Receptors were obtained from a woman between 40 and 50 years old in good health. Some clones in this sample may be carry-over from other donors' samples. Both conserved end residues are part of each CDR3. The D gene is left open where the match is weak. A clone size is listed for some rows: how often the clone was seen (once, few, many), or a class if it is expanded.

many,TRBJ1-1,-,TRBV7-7,CASSVKWGGLGTEAFF,TGTGCTAGCAGCGTAAAATGGGGGGGTTTGGGCACTGAAGCTTTCTTT
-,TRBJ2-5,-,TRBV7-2,CASSPRGSGGQETQYF,TGTGCCAGCAGCCCACGAGGAAGTGGGGGACAAGAGACCCAGTACTTC
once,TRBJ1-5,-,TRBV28,CASSWSGRGNQPQHF,TGTGCCAGCAGTTGGTCAGGGAGGGGCAATCAGCCCCAGCATTTT
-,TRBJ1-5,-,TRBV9,CASSVDGGNQPQHF,TGTGCCAGCAGCGTAGACGGGGGGAATCAGCCCCAGCATTTT
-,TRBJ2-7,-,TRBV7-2,CASSFMGEQYF,TGTGCCAGCAGCTTTATGGGCGAGCAGTACTTC
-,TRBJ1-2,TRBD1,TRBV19,CASSLPGRGRYGYTF,TGTGCCAGTAGCCTTCCCGGGAGGGGGCGCTATGGCTACACCTTC
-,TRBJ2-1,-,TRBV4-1,CASSQKGGSGVYNEQFF,TGCGCCAGCAGCCAAAAGGGGGGTAGCGGAGTCTACAATGAGCAGTTCTTC
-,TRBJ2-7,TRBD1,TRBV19,CASSNQGVFHEQYF,TGTGCCAGTAGTAACCAGGGGGTCTTCCACGAGCAGTACTTC
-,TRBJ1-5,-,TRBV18,CASSPGGSSNQPQHF,TGTGCCAGCTCACCAGGGGGGTCGAGCAATCAGCCCCAGCATTTT
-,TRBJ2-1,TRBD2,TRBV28,CASSSYPTGTSGRAENEQFF,TGTGCCAGCAGTTCCTACCCCACCGGGACTAGCGGGAGGGCCGAGAATGAGCAGTTCTTC
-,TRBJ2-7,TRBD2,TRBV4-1,CASSQGIAGAGGSYEQYF,TGCGCCAGCAGCCAAGGGATAGCGGGAGCGGGAGGGTCCTACGAGCAGTACTTC
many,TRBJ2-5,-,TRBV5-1,CASSLGPQETQYF,TGCGCCAGCAGCTTGGGTCCCCAAGAGACCCAGTACTTC
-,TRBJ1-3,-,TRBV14,CASSQHYLSGNTIYF,TGTGCCAGCAGCCAACATTATCTATCTGGAAACACCATATATTTT
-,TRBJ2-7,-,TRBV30,CAWSGGEAAYEQYF,TGTGCCTGGAGTGGGGGGGAAGCAGCCTACGAGCAGTACTTC
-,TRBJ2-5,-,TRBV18,CASSPLRGGQETQYF,TGTGCCAGCTCACCGCTCAGGGGTGGCCAAGAGACCCAGTACTTC
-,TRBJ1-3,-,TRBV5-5,CASSLVSGDSGNTIYF,TGTGCCAGCAGCTTGGTTAGCGGAGATTCTGGAAACACCATATATTTT
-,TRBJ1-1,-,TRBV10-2,CASSSGRLTNTEAFF,TGCGCCAGCAGTTCTGGCAGACTAACGAACACTGAAGCTTTCTTT
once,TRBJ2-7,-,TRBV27,CASSLSQQGRDEQYF,TGTGCCAGCAGTTTGAGCCAACAGGGTCGGGACGAGCAGTACTTC
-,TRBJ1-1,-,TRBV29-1,CSEWDRPNTEAFF,TGCAGCGAGTGGGACCGCCCTAACACTGAAGCTTTCTTT
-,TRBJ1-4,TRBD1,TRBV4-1,CASPQDRFDEKLFF,TGCGCCAGCCCCCAGGACAGGTTTGATGAAAAACTGTTTTTT
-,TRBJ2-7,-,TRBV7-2,CASSLAAYPTAREQYF,TGTGCCAGCAGCTTAGCGGCGTACCCCACGGCGAGAGAGCAGTACTTC
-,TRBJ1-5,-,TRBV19,CASSIVWEEPQHF,TGTGCCAGTAGTATAGTCTGGGAGGAGCCCCAGCATTTT
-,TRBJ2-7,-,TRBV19,CASSNRPPGTEQYF,TGTGCCAGTAGTAACCGACCCCCAGGCACCGAGCAGTACTTC
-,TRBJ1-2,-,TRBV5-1,CASSLAEGQGGYTF,TGCGCCAGCAGCTTGGCCGAGGGGCAGGGTGGCTACACCTTC
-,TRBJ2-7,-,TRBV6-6,CASSYSPGGGYEQYF,TGTGCCAGCAGTTACTCCCCCGGAGGGGGCTACGAGCAGTACTTT
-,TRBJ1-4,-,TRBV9,CASSPHPNAANEKLFF,TGTGCCAGCAGCCCCCACCCAAATGCAGCTAATGAAAAACTGTTTTTT
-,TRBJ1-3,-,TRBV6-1,CASSESSRRAGNTIYF,TGTGCCAGCAGTGAATCTTCGCGCAGGGCTGGAAACACCATATATTTT
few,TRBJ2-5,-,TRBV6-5,CASSFDRKTQYF,TGTGCCAGCAGTTTCGACAGAAAGACCCAGTACTTC
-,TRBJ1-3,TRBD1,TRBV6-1,CATVDRGSGNTIYF,TGTGCCACCGTCGACAGGGGCTCTGGAAACACCATATATTTT
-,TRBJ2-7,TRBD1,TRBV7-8,CASSLVPTGTGTYEQYF,TGTGCCAGCAGCTTAGTTCCAACTGGGACAGGCACCTACGAGCAGTACTTC
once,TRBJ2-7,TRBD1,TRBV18,CASSQTGGQDEQYF,TGTGCCAGCTCACAAACAGGGGGCCAAGACGAGCAGTACTTC
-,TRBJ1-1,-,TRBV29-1,CSVEPRLWESTEAFF,TGCAGCGTTGAACCCCGGTTATGGGAGTCCACTGAAGCTTTCTTT
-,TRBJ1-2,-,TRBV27,CASSIARGTLINYDYTF,TGTGCCAGCAGCATTGCCCGAGGGACATTGATTAACTATGACTACACCTTC
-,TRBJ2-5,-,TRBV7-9,CASSLPGSQETQYF,TGTGCCAGCAGCTTACCCGGGTCCCAAGAGACCCAGTACTTC
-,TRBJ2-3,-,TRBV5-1,CASSLVAGNTDTQYF,TGCGCCAGCAGCTTGGTTGCGGGGAACACAGATACGCAGTATTTT
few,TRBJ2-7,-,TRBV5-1,CASTRDISYEQYF,TGCGCCAGCACTCGGGACATCTCCTACGAGCAGTACTTC
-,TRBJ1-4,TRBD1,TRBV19,CASRTGPHATNEKLFF,TGTGCCAGTCGGACAGGGCCACATGCAACTAATGAAAAACTGTTTTTT
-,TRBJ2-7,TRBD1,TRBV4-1,CASSQSLGQGKNEQYF,TGCGCCAGCAGCCAATCCTTGGGACAGGGTAAAAACGAGCAGTACTTC
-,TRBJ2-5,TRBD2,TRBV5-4,CASSPSPTSLVETQYF,TGTGCCAGCAGCCCCTCCCCGACTAGCTTGGTGGAGACCCAGTACTTC
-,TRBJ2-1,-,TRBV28,CASSLWGSGNEQFF,TGTGCCAGCAGTTTATGGGGAAGCGGGAATGAGCAGTTCTTC
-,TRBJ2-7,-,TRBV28,CASSLLDREGYEQYF,TGTGCCAGCAGTTTATTGGACAGGGAGGGCTACGAGCAGTACTTC
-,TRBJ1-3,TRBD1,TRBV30,CAWSLGGRSGNTIYF,TGTGCCTGGAGCTTAGGGGGCCGCTCTGGAAACACCATATATTTT
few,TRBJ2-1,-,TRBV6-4,CASSQGGLEYNEQFF,TGTGCCAGCAGCCAGGGGGGACTAGAGTACAATGAGCAGTTCTTC
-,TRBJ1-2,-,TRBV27,CASSLKGGYGYTF,TGTGCCAGCAGTTTAAAGGGGGGTTATGGCTACACCTTC
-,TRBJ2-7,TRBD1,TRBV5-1,CASSPRTGGNEQYF,TGCGCCAGCAGCCCTCGGACAGGGGGGAACGAGCAGTACTTC
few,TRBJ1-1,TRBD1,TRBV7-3,CASSPDRGRYTEAFF,TGTGCCAGCAGCCCGGACAGGGGGCGATACACTGAAGCTTTCTTT
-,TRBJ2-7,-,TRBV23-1,CASSLRDPYEQYF,TGCGCCAGCAGTTTACGGGACCCCTACGAGCAGTACTTC
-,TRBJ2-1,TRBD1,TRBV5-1,CASSLGQGHYNEQFF,TGCGCCAGCAGCTTAGGACAGGGGCATTACAATGAGCAGTTCTTC
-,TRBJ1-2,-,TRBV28,CASSYDSAYGYTF,TGTGCCAGCAGTTACGACAGTGCCTATGGCTACACCTTC
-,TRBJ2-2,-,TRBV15,CATTKFTGDTGELFF,TGTGCCACCACAAAATTCACCGGGGACACCGGGGAGCTGTTTTTT
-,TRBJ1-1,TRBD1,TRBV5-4,CASSLAGGTGGTSIAFF,TGTGCCAGCAGCTTGGCGGGGGGAACAGGGGGTACCTCGATCGCTTTCTTT
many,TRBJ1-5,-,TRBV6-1,CASSPAGEQPQHF,TGTGCCAGCAGTCCAGCCGGGGAACAGCCCCAGCATTTT
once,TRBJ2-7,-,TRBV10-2,CASSQRRLSSYEQYF,TGCGCCAGCAGTCAGCGGCGGTTAAGCTCCTACGAGCAGTACTTC
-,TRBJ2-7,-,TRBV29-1,CSVTTGVGLYSYEQYF,TGCAGCGTGACCACCGGAGTGGGTTTATACTCCTACGAGCAGTACTTC
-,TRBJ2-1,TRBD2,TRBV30,CAWSTDIAGILNEQFF,TGTGCCTGGAGCACAGATATAGCGGGAATTCTCAATGAGCAGTTCTTC
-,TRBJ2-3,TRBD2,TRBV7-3,CASSFSGKSTDTQYF,TGTGCCAGCAGCTTTAGCGGGAAAAGCACAGATACGCAGTATTTT
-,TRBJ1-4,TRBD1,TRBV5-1,CASSSTGGLRTNEKLFF,TGCGCCAGCAGCTCGACAGGGGGCCTTAGGACTAATGAAAAACTGTTTTTT